The present entry profiles one T cell receptor beta chain with its context. In this sample, this clone turned up a few times. The antigen this receptor binds is unknown. No base qualities exist here, and no much larger clone lies one base off it. For TCR beta library preparation, approximately 2 micrograms of genomic DNA was extracted from cryopreserved PBMCs. High-throughput TCR beta sequencing was performed on longitudinal blood samples from CLL patients receiving ibrutinib monotherapy. Patients were enrolled in a phase 2 open-label single-center ibrutinib monotherapy trial. V sheds 4 bases and J sheds 5 bases, leaving 12 bases between their ends. The CDR3 runs 14 residues from the cysteine to the phenylalanine. Just CDR3 DNA is preserved here, 42 bases in frame from base 1. The CDR1 and CDR2 encoded by the germline V gene are SNHLY and FYNNEI. The data derive from a study of cytotoxic CD8 clonotypes in ibrutinib-treated CLL (dated by TCRdb to the early 2020s). Some background on the complete study: The cohort included roughly 15 treatment-naive and some twelve relapsed/refractory patients; 17 were IGHV unmutated. Partial responses were observed in about 24 patients and complete responses in 2; after a median follow-up of around 68 months, remission was maintained in about 15 patients and progression was observed in roughly 12. Samples at response were collected after a median of about 13 months of treatment, with a range of about 6 to 36 months. On average, each sample yielded around 250,000 productive templates and over 90,000 productive rearrangements. Longitudinal samples were obtainable from about 30% of the 86 participants in the trial. Cryopreserved peripheral blood mononuclear cells were collected before treatment, at response, and at either disease progression or sustained remission. Paper-wide results and their limitations: Sustained-remission and progressing patients did not have matched sampling times, and lymph node repertoires were not examined. At baseline, clonality was higher than in age-matched healthy donors and showed a strong correlation with circulating CD8+ T-cell counts. Clonality increased at ibrutinib response, stayed stable in sustained remission, and fell back toward baseline at progression. Public clonotypes were rare and either contracted or stayed stable during treatment, and the rise in clonality at ibrutinib response reflected the expansion of private clonotypes.

The goal of deep resolution MiSeq sequencing was a depth between 1 in 1 million and 1 in 200,000 T cells, and coverage averaged 10x per clonotype. The immunoSEQ hsTCRB Kit was used to generate the TCR beta libraries. Processing in the source paper ran as follows. Data were analyzed with ImmunoSEQ Data Assistant and ImmunoSEQ Analyzer, with V, D and J genes assigned per IMGT definitions. Clonality was computed as one minus normalized Shannon entropy of productive rearrangement frequencies, ranging from 0 to 1. Only overrepresented clonotypes making up at least 0.05% of the repertoire of each patient were included in the public clonotype analysis. About twelve repertoires from age-matched healthy donors, obtained from immuneACCESS, served as clonality controls. TCRdb provides this immuneACCESS table in a form limited to in-frame rearrangements. Some clones are lacking; in checked studies, under half of them reflect an unresolved V gene, and why the rest are absent is not known. V and J calls and clone size are as listed in that table; D and trimming were resolved from the DNA. This sample holds about 14,000 clones; about 64% were observed only once. The ten largest clones capture 35% to 50% of the sample.

The chain joins TRBV2 to TRBJ1-5, with TRBD1 as a weak D call on 6 bases. The sequences come from PBMCs, collected before ibrutinib treatment. This receptor was obtained from a human donor with chronic lymphocytic leukemia. The CDR3 protein sequence reads: CASSVQGSHQPQHF. The base sequence is TGTGCCAGCAGTGTCCAGGGGTCGCATCAGCCCCAGCATTTT.